This note documents a single T cell receptor (beta chain) sequence. Its antigen is undetermined. Using immunoSEQ multiplex PCR, the repertoire was profiled, and TCRdb retains in-frame clones only, with some absent. The table includes around 70,000 clones, about 93% detected once. This sample is drawn from a study of cytomegalovirus exposure and HLA in healthy donors. The V gene lost 3 bases and the J gene lost 3 bases, with 9 bases spanning the gap. The CDR3 loop spans 13 amino acids. Germline CDR1 is ENHRY and CDR2 is SYGVKD. Overall study findings and caveats: Rare TCR sequences dominated, though some public TCRs recurred in many donors. The tendency of first-cohort TCR clusters to co-occur in the roughly 130 validation repertoires emerged from a later analysis. In vitro work confirmed that three CMV-associated chains recognize CMV antigens. According to the study, around 150 TCR beta chains were cytomegalovirus-associated.

The TCR originated in a man in his late teens or twenties in good health and CMV-seropositive. The V and J genes are TRBV10-3 and TRBJ2-7; D ambiguous. Specimen: PBMCs. CDR3 region: CAISDGDGYEQYF. CDR3 DNA sequence: TGTGCCATCAGTGACGGAGACGGCTACGAGCAGTACTTC.